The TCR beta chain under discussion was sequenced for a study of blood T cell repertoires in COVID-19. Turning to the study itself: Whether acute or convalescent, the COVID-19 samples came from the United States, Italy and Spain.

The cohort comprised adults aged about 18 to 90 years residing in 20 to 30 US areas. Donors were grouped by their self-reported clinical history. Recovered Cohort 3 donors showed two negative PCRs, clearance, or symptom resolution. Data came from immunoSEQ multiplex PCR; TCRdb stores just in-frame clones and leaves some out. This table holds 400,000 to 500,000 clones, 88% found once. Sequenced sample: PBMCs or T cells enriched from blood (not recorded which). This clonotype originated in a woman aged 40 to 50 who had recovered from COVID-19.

In DNA form, the CDR3 reads TGTGCCAGCAGACCACCGGGACTCACCTACAATGAGCAGTTCTTC. Protein: CASRPPGLTYNEQFF. The chain carries TRBV11-3 and TRBJ2-1; D is perhaps TRBD2 (6 bases). Looked up from germline, CDR1 is SGHNT and CDR2 is YENEEA. This CDR3 contains 15 residues. V was pared by 6 bases and J by 2 bases, with 14 bases between. The complete variable domain, with remaining parts taken from reference TRBV11-3 and TRBJ2-1, reads EAGVVQSPRYKIIEKKQPVAFWCNPISGHNTLYWYLQNLGQGPELLIRYENEEAVDDSQLPKDRFSAERLKGVDSTLKIQPAELGDSAVYLCASRPPGLTYNEQFFGPGTRLTVL.